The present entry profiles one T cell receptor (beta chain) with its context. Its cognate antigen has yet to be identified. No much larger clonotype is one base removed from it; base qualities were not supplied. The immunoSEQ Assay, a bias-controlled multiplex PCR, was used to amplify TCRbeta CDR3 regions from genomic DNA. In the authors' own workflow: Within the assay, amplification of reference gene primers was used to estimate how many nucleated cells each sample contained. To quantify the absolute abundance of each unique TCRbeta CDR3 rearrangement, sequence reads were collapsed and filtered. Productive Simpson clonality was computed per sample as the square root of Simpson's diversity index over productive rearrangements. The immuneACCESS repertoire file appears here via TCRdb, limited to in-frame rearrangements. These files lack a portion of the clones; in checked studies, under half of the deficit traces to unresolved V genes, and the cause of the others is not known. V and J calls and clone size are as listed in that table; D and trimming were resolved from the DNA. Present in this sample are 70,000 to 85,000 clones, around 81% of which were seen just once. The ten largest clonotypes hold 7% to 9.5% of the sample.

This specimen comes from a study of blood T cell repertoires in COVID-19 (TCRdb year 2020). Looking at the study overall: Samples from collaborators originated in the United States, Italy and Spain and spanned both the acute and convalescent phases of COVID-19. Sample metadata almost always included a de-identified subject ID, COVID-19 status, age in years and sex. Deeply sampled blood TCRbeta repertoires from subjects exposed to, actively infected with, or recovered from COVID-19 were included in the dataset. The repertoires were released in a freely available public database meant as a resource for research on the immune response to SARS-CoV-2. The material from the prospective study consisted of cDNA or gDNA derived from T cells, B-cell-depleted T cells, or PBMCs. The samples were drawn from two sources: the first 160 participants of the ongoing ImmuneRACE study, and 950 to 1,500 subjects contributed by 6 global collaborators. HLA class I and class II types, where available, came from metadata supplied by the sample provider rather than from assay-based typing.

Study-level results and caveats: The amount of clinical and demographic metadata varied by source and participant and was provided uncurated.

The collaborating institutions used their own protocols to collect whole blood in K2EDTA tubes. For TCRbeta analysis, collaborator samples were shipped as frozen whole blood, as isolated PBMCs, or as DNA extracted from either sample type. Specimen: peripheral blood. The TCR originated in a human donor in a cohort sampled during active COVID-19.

The CDR3 reads CASSLLVAGRHEQFF. In nucleotide form, the sequence is TGTGCCAGCAGCTTATTAGTAGCGGGAAGGCATGAGCAGTTCTTC. The chain is assembled from TRBV7-2 and TRBJ2-1, with 8 bases in between that match TRBD2. From the cysteine up to the phenylalanine, the CDR3 has a length of 15 residues. Only CDR3 DNA is held: 45 bases, read in frame from base 1. Germline trimming: 2 bases from V, 8 bases from J; junction bases outside gene matches: 8. CDR1 and CDR2 are read off the germline V gene as SGHTA and FQGNSA.